This T cell receptor (beta chain) comes out of a study of shared clonotypes between healthy human individuals (dated by TCRdb to the early 2020s). Study-level background: The cohort included three men and two women between 18 and 49 years of age. Per donor, three plates each were used for CD4 naive and CD4 memory, two for CD8 naive, and one for CD8 memory. To estimate repertoire size and how much clonotypes are shared between individuals, the study performed deep sequencing of blood TCR repertoires from five healthy adults. To increase sequencing depth and limit assay-specific biases, different laboratories used diverse techniques to prepare libraries and sequence TCR repertoires. Leukapheresis yielded between about 0.94 and 9 billion PBMCs per donor. What the authors observed across the whole study: Clonotypes shared by all four sorted-subset donors showed higher generation probabilities than non-shared clonotypes. Incomplete sequencing was indicated by rarefaction of sorted-subset datasets, despite the large sequencing depth. Sharing across several donors was observed for approximately 5% of naive CD4, over 3% of naive CD8, around 2.5% of memory CD4, and roughly 0.4% of memory CD8 clonotypes. Because the study included only a small number of donors, the genetic and exposure-history diversity represented was limited. Only blood was sampled, and tissue TCR repertoires likely differ from those in blood. Naive subsets generally had larger estimated clonotype richness than memory subsets. Pairwise subsampling indicated that sequencing depth was expected to affect the degree of clonotype sharing among donors.

TCR CDR3 regions were amplified from genomic DNA by multiplex PCR using the deep immunoSEQ assay. Extracted genomic DNA from each cell subset was distributed evenly across all wells of several immunoSEQ 96-well plates, and each plate was treated as a replicate. For sorted subsets, about 210 ng of genomic DNA, equivalent to 25,000 to 35,000 T cell genomes, went into each replicate PCR. Purified libraries were measured with a Qubit 3.0 fluorometer, size-checked on a Bioanalyzer 2100, and measured again with the KAPA Library Quantification kit. A separate single-read 150-cycle Illumina NextSeq 550 flow cell was used to sequence each immunoSEQ 96-well plate. In the original analysis: Because only junctional sequences without quality scores were contained in the immunoSEQ output, filtering matching that applied to full-length reads could not be performed. Sequences were annotated with PyIR, a Python wrapper for IgBLAST v1.9, using IMGT germline references to assign V/J genes and CDR3. Reads were filtered out if the reads had weak V/J assignments (E-value above 1e-6), no CDR3, stop codons, out-of-frame junctions, or ambiguous translated residues. V3J clonotypes were defined by identical inferred V gene, J gene, and CDR3 amino acid sequence. To compute the percentage overlap between repertoires, the number of shared unique clonotypes was divided by the size of the smaller repertoire. RTK rarefaction, the Chao1 estimator, and Recon v2.1 estimates of unobserved clonotypes were used to assess repertoire richness. Generation probabilities were computed with OLGA for all TCRbeta clonotypes obtained by the gDNA method from several donors. Sourced from immuneACCESS, this table was stored by TCRdb with only in-frame sequences that have V and J called. A share of the clones is absent; for the studies checked, an unresolved V gene accounts for under half, and the remainder has no known explanation. D and trimming were read from the DNA, whereas the V and J calls and clone size are those reported in that table. Here the sample has around 700,000 clones; approximately 79% occur a single time. Clones ranked in the top ten supply 1.5% to 2% of the sample.

Points on this clone: Its antigen specificity is not known. Per-base qualities were not stored, and no clone one base away is much larger.

The V and J ends are trimmed by 6 bases and 1 base, leaving 10 bases between them. From a lookup of the germline V gene, CDR1 and CDR2 are SNHLY and FYNNEI. The CDR3 spans 14 residues, from the cysteine through the phenylalanine. The only DNA kept is the CDR3, 42 bases in frame from the first base. Donors were healthy HIV-negative adults with no recently reported acute infections or vaccinations. Every donor was a Caucasian adult living in Nashville, Tennessee, USA. CD4+ T cells were enriched by magnetic negative selection; naive cells were then positively selected on CD45RA, and the negative fraction formed the memory subset. Blood was collected by leukapheresis, and PBMCs were isolated by Ficoll-Histopaque density gradient centrifugation and then cryopreserved in liquid nitrogen vapor phase. Purity and quantity of every magnetically sorted T cell population were checked by analytical flow cytometry. Each sorted fraction had its genomic DNA isolated and then quantified by UV absorbance on a Nanodrop 2000c.

The V gene is TRBV2 and the J gene is TRBJ1-5; a tentative D call is TRBD1 (5 bases match). Sequenced input: memory CD4+ T cells sorted from blood. The sample's cell subset or site, from its label and the paper: CD45RA-negative fraction. The TCR comes from a woman aged 25 to 39 in good health. The CDR3 sequence is CASRRGESNQPQHF. The nucleotide sequence is TGTGCCAGCAGAAGGGGCGAGAGCAATCAGCCCCAGCATTTT.